This TCR beta chain appears in the sequencing data of a study of cytomegalovirus exposure and HLA in healthy donors. About the study: Earlier results showed roughly 110 million unique TCR beta sequences derived from around 170 million T cells.

The CDR3 is 14 residues long. The germline CDR1 and CDR2 sequences are LNHDA and SQIVND (reference sequence). V was trimmed by 3 bases and J by 3 bases, leaving 9 bases between them. PCR employed 60 Vbeta and 13 Jbeta primers. Generated by immunoSEQ multiplex PCR, the TCRdb table keeps only in-frame clones and is missing some. The sample records approximately 190,000 clones, approximately 78% being singletons. Sequenced input: PBMCs. This chain joins TRBV19 and TRBJ2-1; unclear D gene. The sequence derives from a woman aged 45 to 65 in good health and CMV-seropositive. CDR3 sequence: CASSIVTSYNEQFF. The CDR3 DNA sequence: TGTGCCAGTAGTATTGTGACAAGCTACAATGAGCAGTTCTTC.